This is a list of T cell receptor beta chains from one sample in a study of T cells in Graves' hyperthyroidism and ophthalmopathy. Each CDR3 protein gets one entry after TCRdb re-called the multiplex PCR reads with MiXCR. The sample contains some 270,000 distinct CDR3 sequences, approximately 15% of which appear only once. The specimen was blood. These receptors all come from a woman in her forties with Graves' hyperthyroidism. Each CDR3 is given with its conserved first and last residue. A D gene is named only where the DNA matches it firmly. Clone size is stated in some rows and not others, as once, few, many or a class when expanded.

v_call	clone_size	d_call	j_call	cdr3_aa	cdr3_nt
TRBV28	many	-	TRBJ2-7	CASSPAGPGNYEQYF	TGTGCCAGCAGCCCCGCGGGCCCGGGGAACTACGAGCAGTACTTC
TRBV28	-	TRBD2	TRBJ2-2	CASSFGREGPGELFF	TGTGCCAGCAGTTTTGGGCGGGAGGGCCCCGGGGAGCTGTTTTTT
TRBV4-2	few	-	TRBJ1-1	CASSQEEGQGRPEAFF	TGTGCCAGCAGCCAAGAGGAGGGTCAGGGAAGACCTGAAGCTTTCTTT
TRBV20-1	-	-	TRBJ2-1	CSASARTIEYEQFF	TGCAGTGCTTCCGCCAGGACTATAGAATATGAGCAGTTCTTC
TRBV15	many	TRBD1	TRBJ2-4	CATSRDKTGGFAKNIQYF	TGTGCCACCAGCAGAGATAAGACAGGGGGGTTTGCCAAAAACATTCAGTACTTC
TRBV19	-	-	TRBJ2-7	CASSIRGLSSYEQYF	TGTGCCAGTAGTATACGGGGGCTGAGCTCCTACGAGCAGTACTTC
TRBV27	many	-	TRBJ2-7	CARYRGSYPCYEQYF	-
TRBV6-1	-	TRBD1	TRBJ2-2	CASSPRQGVAGELFF	TGTGCCAGCAGCCCCCGACAGGGGGTTGCCGGGGAGCTGTTTTTT
TRBV20-1	many	-	TRBJ1-5	CSARDRKGSNQPQHF	TGCAGTGCTAGAGATCGGAAGGGTAGCAATCAGCCCCAGCATTTT
TRBV10-2	many	-	TRBJ1-5	CASSELGWGSNQPQHF	TGCGCCAGCAGTGAACTCGGGTGGGGGAGCAATCAGCCCCAGCATTTT
TRBV7-7	many	-	TRBJ2-3	CASSLAEGDTQYF	TGTGCTAGCAGCTTAGCCGAGGGGGATACGCAGTATTTT
TRBV5-4	-	-	TRBJ2-7	CASSLPSTYEQYF	TGTGCCAGCAGCTTGCCCTCCACCTACGAGCAGTACTTC
TRBV29-1	many	-	TRBJ1-4	CSVAPDPRNEKLFF	TGCAGCGTTGCCCCCGATCCCCGGAATGAAAAACTGTTTTTT
TRBV28	many	-	TRBJ2-5	CASREARIREETQYF	TGTGCCAGCAGGGAAGCTCGGATAAGGGAAGAGACCCAGTACTTC
TRBV18	many	TRBD1	TRBJ1-1	CASTATGTVTEAFF	TGTGCCAGCACAGCGACAGGGACGGTCACTGAAGCTTTCTTT
TRBV4-1	-	TRBD1	TRBJ2-6	CASSQDQGTAVAGANVLTF	TGCGCCAGCAGCCAAGATCAAGGGACAGCCGTGGCTGGGGCCAACGTCCTGACTTTC
TRBV2	many	TRBD1	TRBJ1-2	CASSETGSRDGGYTF	TGTGCCAGCAGTGAGACAGGGTCGCGGGACGGTGGCTACACCTTC
TRBV7-8	many	-	TRBJ2-1	CASSHQDREAFF	TGTGCCAGCAGCCATCAGGACCGCGAGGCGTTCTTC
TRBV6-1	many	-	TRBJ2-3	CASTPGWGGREDAQYF	TGTGCCAGCACCCCAGGTTGGGGAGGCCGTGAAGATGCGCAGTATTTT
TRBV12-3/TRBV12-4	many	-	TRBJ1-5	CASGQHSNQPQHF	TGTGCCAGCGGACAGCATAGCAATCAGCCCCAGCATTTT
TRBV19	few	-	TRBJ2-1	CASSIDHYSYNEQFF	TGTGCCAGTAGTATTGACCATTACTCCTACAATGAGCAGTTCTTC
TRBV12-5	many	-	TRBJ2-7	CARPETGLGYEQYF	TGTGCTAGGCCGGAGACGGGACTTGGATACGAGCAGTACTTC
TRBV19	-	TRBD2	TRBJ2-2	CASSIFRDYPNTGELFF	TGTGCCAGTAGTATCTTCCGGGACTATCCGAACACCGGGGAGCTGTTTTTT
TRBV6-6	many	-	TRBJ2-7	CASSYTQGPYEQYF	TGTGCCAGCAGTTACACACAGGGACCCTACGAGCAGTACTTC
TRBV2	once	TRBD1	TRBJ1-2	CASSEPDRGFFGYTF	TGTGCCAGCAGTGAGCCGGACAGGGGATTCTTTGGCTACACCTTC
TRBV7-9	many	TRBD2	TRBJ2-5	CASSSGLAGVETQYF	TGTGCCAGCAGCTCGGGACTAGCGGGAGTAGAGACCCAGTACTTC
TRBV12-3/TRBV12-4	many	TRBD2	TRBJ2-5	CASSSGIQETQYF	TGTGCCAGCAGCAGCGGGATCCAAGAGACCCAGTACTTC
TRBV28	many	TRBD2	TRBJ2-1	CASSSSGLAYGDEQFF	TGTGCCAGCAGTTCCTCAGGACTAGCATACGGCGATGAGCAGTTCTTC
TRBV29-1	-	-	TRBJ2-7	CSVARTLAYEQYF	TGCAGCGTTGCTCGGACCCTCGCCTACGAGCAGTACTTC
TRBV6-1	many	-	TRBJ1-2	CASSYTAFYGYTF	TGTGCCAGCAGTTATACAGCCTTCTATGGCTACACCTTC
TRBV2	-	-	TRBJ2-1	CASTLSQVSYNEQFF	TGTGCCAGTACCCTCTCCCAGGTTTCCTACAATGAGCAGTTCTTC
TRBV3-1	-	TRBD2	TRBJ2-2	CASTLAAMGTGELFF	TGTGCCAGCACGCTAGCGGCAATGGGGACCGGGGAGCTGTTTTTT
TRBV6-1	-	-	TRBJ1-2	CASSPSDGSNYGYTF	TGTGCCAGCAGTCCTTCAGACGGAAGTAACTATGGCTACACCTTC
TRBV2	many	-	TRBJ1-1	CASRSDRNTEAFF	TGTGCCAGCCGTTCCGACAGGAACACTGAAGCTTTCTTT
TRBV15	many	TRBD2	TRBJ2-1	CATSRATSDYNEQFF	TGTGCCACCAGCAGAGCGACTAGCGACTACAATGAGCAGTTCTTC
TRBV7-6	few	TRBD2	TRBJ2-5	CASSLLWAGGETQYF	TGTGCCAGCAGCTTACTATGGGCCGGGGGGGAGACCCAGTACTTC
TRBV6-1	many	-	TRBJ2-1	CASSSRQSQFF	TGTGCCAGCAGTTCGAGACAGTCCCAGTTCTTC